Listed here are 30 T cell receptor beta chains from one sample, sequenced in a study of sequential checkpoint blockade in melanoma. Profiled with immunoSEQ multiplex PCR; TCRdb holds only in-frame clones, not every one. This table holds more than 11,000 clones, more than 45% found once. The treatment: randomized to nivolumab then ipilimumab (arm A) or the reverse (arm B). The starting material was CD8+ T cells sorted from blood (inferred from file names), obtained from a patient given nivolumab and ipilimumab in sequence. The receptors were sampled from a human donor with melanoma.

The chain has TRBV28 and TRBJ2-7; 11 bases are shared with TRBD2. J lost 2 bases, V lost 6 bases, and 6 bases had no gene match. Per germline, CDR1 MDHEN and CDR2 SYDVKM. This CDR3 has 15 amino acids. The CDR3 coding sequence is TGTGCCAGCAGGTCGTATAGCGGGGGGGCCTACGAGCAGTACTTC. Its translation: CASRSYSGGAYEQYF.

This clone was observed a handful of times. The chain uses TRBV4-1 and TRBJ2-1; the match to TRBD1 covers 8 bases. Germline lookup yields CDR1 MGHRA and CDR2 YSYEKL. The junction had 2 bases not matched to a gene; V was cut back by 0 bases and J by 4 bases. CDR3 length: 15 residues. The DNA for the CDR3 is TGCGCCAGCAGCCAAGATAGGACAGGGTACAATGAGCAGTTCTTC. Amino acids: CASSQDRTGYNEQFF.

This chain joins TRBV2 and TRBJ1-3; 9 bases are a match to TRBD1. The CDR3 covers 15 residues. Looked up from germline, CDR1 is SNHLY and CDR2 is FYNNEI. The J segment lost 4 bases and the V segment lost 6 bases, leaving 7 bases of the junction unmatched. Here the CDR3 reads CASRPTGGRGNTIYF. The CDR3 nucleotides read TGTGCCAGCAGACCTACAGGGGGCAGGGGAAACACCATATATTTT.

The chain employs TRBV7-7 and TRBJ1-1; 8 bases align to TRBD1. CDR3 size: 17 residues. Germline CDR1 reads SSHAT; CDR2 reads FNYEAQ (reference sequence). The V segment lost 1 base and the J segment 6 bases; nucleotides outside the gene matches: 13. The chain's CDR3 is CASSLGGRGPGVSEAFF. Written as DNA, the CDR3 is TGTGCCAGCAGCTTAGGGGGCAGGGGGCCGGGGGTATCTGAAGCTTTCTTT.

In its sample, this clone was seen a few times. The rearrangement joins TRBV5-4 to TRBJ1-2, with 8 bases that match TRBD1. V dropped 1 base and J dropped 3; count of bases not matched to a gene: 5. From germline, CDR1 is SGHNT and CDR2 YYREEE (reference sequence). The CDR3 is 15 residues long. Here the CDR3 reads CASSLIKTGDYGYTF. The CDR3 nucleotides read TGTGCCAGCAGCTTGATCAAGACAGGGGACTATGGCTACACCTTC.

The rearrangement uses TRBV9 and TRBJ2-2, with 9 bases fitting TRBD1. The ends lost 4 bases at V and 3 bases at J; junction bases unmatched: 4. This CDR3 spans 15 amino acids. The germline CDR1 and CDR2 sequences are SGDLS and YYNGEE. As DNA, the CDR3 is TGTGCCAGCAGCCCGGGACAGGGCGACACCGGGGAGCTGTTTTTT. Protein product: CASSPGQGDTGELFF. The full variable domain, completed using reference TRBV9 and TRBJ2-2, is DSGVTQTPKHLITATGQRVTLRCSPRSGDLSVYWYQQSLDQGLQFLIQYYNGEERAKGNILERFSAQQFPDLHSELNLSSLELGDSALYFCASSPGQGDTGELFFGEGSRLTVL.

The chain employs TRBV2 and TRBJ1-1; D may be TRBD1 (5 bases). There are 14 residues in the CDR3. V lost 7 bases, J lost 0 bases, and 12 bases lay in between. From germline, CDR1 is SNHLY and CDR2 FYNNEI. The CDR3 reads CASTSGGLNTEAFF. Written as DNA, the CDR3 is TGTGCCAGCACCTCGGGGGGACTGAACACTGAAGCTTTCTTT.

The J gene is TRBJ2-1, the V gene TRBV5-1, with D perhaps matching TRBD2 (5 bases). Germline-derived CDR1 and CDR2 are SGHRS and YFSETQ. The CDR3 is made up of 15 amino acids. V lost 4 bases and J 2 bases, leaving 13 bases between the germline ends. The CDR3 DNA reads TGCGCCAGCAGCCCCTATGAGGGCGCCTACAATGAGCAGTTCTTC. Amino acids: CASSPYEGAYNEQFF. Supplemented by reference TRBV5-1 and TRBJ2-1, the full variable domain reads KAGVTQTPRYLIKTRGQQVTLSCSPISGHRSVSWYQQTPGQGLQFLFEYFSETQRNKGNFPGRFSGRQFSNSRSEMNVSTLELGDSALYLCASSPYEGAYNEQFFGPGTRLTVL.

The chain couples TRBV6-5 to TRBJ1-1; possibly TRBD1 for D (6 bases). Trimming stripped 2 bases from V and 5 bases from J, with 12 bases between. Germline CDR1 MNHEY, CDR2 SVGAGI. This CDR3 comprises 14 residues. CDR3 protein: CASSYVTGRTEAFF. DNA for the CDR3: TGTGCCAGCAGTTACGTTACAGGGCGAACTGAAGCTTTCTTT.

This clone has a single count. Written as DNA, the CDR3 is TGCAGCGTCCTGGGACTAGCGGGAGGGCCCTACGAGCAGTACTTC. Translation gives CSVLGLAGGPYEQYF. This chain connects TRBV29-1 to TRBJ2-7; 16 bases map to TRBD2. This CDR3 contains 15 residues. V gave up 6 bases and J gave up 2 bases; unmatched junction bases: 4. Per germline, CDR1 SQVTM and CDR2 ANQGSEA.

This clone was observed a single time. A junction boundary mismatches the germline segment, possibly from a read error. Other DNA sequences of this sample code for an identical CDR3. Here the CDR3 DNA reads TGTGCCAGCAGCGCCCACAGGGGGGAAAAACTGTTCTTT. This gives the protein CASSAHRGEKLFF. The rearrangement links TRBV9 to TRBJ1-4, with 8 bases matching TRBD1. Germline V gene data show CDR1 as SGDLS and CDR2 as YYNGEE. The CDR3 totals 13 residues.

This chain connects TRBV2 to TRBJ2-7; possible D gene TRBD2, 5 bases. Germline V gene lookup returns CDR1 SNHLY and CDR2 FYNNEI. The CDR3 loop spans 14 amino acids. V was cut by 6 bases and J by 0 bases, with 12 bases left in between. The CDR3 nucleotides read TGTGCCAGCAGGGGCCCGGACTCCTCCTACGAGCAGTACTTC. It translates to CASRGPDSSYEQYF.

The gene calls are TRBV6-5 and TRBJ1-2, with TRBD1 matching 7 bases. Germline V gene data show CDR1 as MNHEY and CDR2 as SVGAGI. Losses at the gene ends were 2 bases for V and 5 bases for J; bases not matched to a gene: 8. CDR3 size: 15 residues. Here the CDR3 DNA reads TGTGCCAGCAGTTACCAAGGGACAGCCAAATATGGCTACACCTTC. As protein: CASSYQGTAKYGYTF.

A few counts support this clone. The chain links TRBV9 to TRBJ2-7; weak D call: TRBD1 (5 bases). Germline V gene sequence: CDR1 SGDLS, CDR2 YYNGEE. The CDR3 has 13 residues. Trimming cost V 0 bases and J 6 bases, with 10 bases left between them. The CDR3 sequence is CASSVATGAEQYF. CDR3 DNA sequence: TGTGCCAGCAGCGTAGCTACTGGGGCCGAGCAGTACTTC.

The V and J genes are TRBV7-9 and TRBJ2-1; TRBD2 matches 16 bases. CDR1 and CDR2 (germline): SEHNR, FQNEAQ (reference sequence). Trimming cost V 3 bases and J 0 bases; bases outside gene matches: 2. The CDR3 contains 18 residues. CDR3 DNA sequence: TGTGCCAGCAGCTTCGGGACTAGCGGGAGGGGCTCCTACAATGAGCAGTTCTTC. Its protein product is CASSFGTSGRGSYNEQFF.

In its sample, this clone was seen once. The V gene is TRBV7-2, the J gene TRBJ2-1; D call uncertain. V lost 5 bases and J lost 9, with 8 bases in between. The CDR3 is made up of 11 amino acids. Looked up from germline, CDR1 is SGHTA and CDR2 is FQGNSA. The CDR3 loop is CASSPQSEQFF. Written as DNA, the CDR3 is TGTGCCAGCAGCCCCCAGTCTGAGCAGTTCTTC.

In the case of this clone: Compared with germline, one end of the junction differs, possibly owing to a read error. The chain is built from TRBV6-4 and TRBJ2-3, with 7 bases fitting TRBD2. The CDR3 consists of 14 residues. Germline loops: CDR1 MRHNA, CDR2 SNTAGT. The CDR3 loop is CASRYERGTGTQYF. The CDR3 DNA follows: TGTGCCAGCAGGTACGAGCGGGGCACAGGTACGCAGTATTTT.

The chain joins TRBV7-2 to TRBJ1-2; the D is unclear. The CDR3 is 17 residues long. Germline V CDR1 and CDR2: SGHTA, FQGNSA. Trimming stripped 1 base from V and 0 bases from J, with 15 bases between. The CDR3 region has the DNA TGTGCCAGCAGCTTAGATCCCCTGGCGGGAGCTAACTATGGCTACACCTTC. Translating gives CASSLDPLAGANYGYTF.

The chain has TRBV5-6 and TRBJ2-5; 13 bases are shared with TRBD2. This CDR3 has 16 amino acids. Trimming removed 4 bases from V and 3 bases from J; junction bases left unmatched: 6. Looked up from germline, CDR1 is SGHDT and CDR2 is YYEEEE. The chain's CDR3 is CASSLPGLAGKETQYF. Written as DNA, the CDR3 is TGTGCCAGCAGCCTGCCGGGACTAGCGGGGAAAGAGACCCAGTACTTC.

The rearrangement joins TRBV5-6 to TRBJ1-1; no clear D. Germline lookup yields CDR1 SGHDT and CDR2 YYEEEE. The CDR3 is made up of 15 amino acids. Between the trimmed V and J ends, which lost 3 bases and 0 bases, there was a span of 12 bases. The CDR3: CASSSFSGMNTEAFF. The CDR3 DNA is TGTGCCAGCAGCTCTTTCAGCGGCATGAACACTGAAGCTTTCTTT.

In its sample, this clone was seen a few times. The CDR3 protein is CASSFNSLNGYTF. Here the CDR3 DNA reads TGTGCCAGCAGCTTCAACAGTCTGAATGGCTACACCTTC. The chain carries TRBV7-9 and TRBJ1-2, with D uncertain. CDR3 size: 13 residues. The germline V gene has CDR1 SEHNR and CDR2 FQNEAQ (reference sequence). Trimming shortened V by 3 bases and J by 6 bases, and 11 bases separated the two germline ends. The full variable domain, in which reference TRBV7-9 and TRBJ1-2 provide the parts outside the CDR3, is DTGVSQNPRHKITKRGQNVTFRCDPISEHNRLYWYRQTLGQGPEFLTYFQNEAQLEKSRLLSDRFSAERPKGSFSTLEIQRTEQGDSAMYLCASSFNSLNGYTFGSGTRLTVV.

The chain is built from TRBV2 and TRBJ2-7; D is unresolved. Germline V gene sequence: CDR1 SNHLY, CDR2 FYNNEI. CDR3 length: 12 residues. V lost 2 bases and J 4 bases, leaving 6 bases between the germline ends. The CDR3 nucleotides are TGTGCCAGCAGTGAAAGAGGTTACGAGCAGTACTTC. This encodes CASSERGYEQYF.

This clone has a handful of counts. The rearrangement uses TRBV28 and TRBJ2-5; 7 bases line up with TRBD2. This CDR3 contains 19 residues. Trimming at V came to 6 bases and at J to 3 bases, leaving 22 bases not matched to a gene. Per the germline V gene, CDR1 is MDHEN and CDR2 is SYDVKM. The CDR3 bases are TGTGCCAGCAGCCCCATCCTAGTGACTAGCAGTCGGGAGGAAGAGACCCAGTACTTC. Its translation: CASSPILVTSSREEETQYF.

The CDR3 protein is CASSLGQGGVYNEQFF. CDR3 sequence (DNA): TGTGCCAGCAGCTTAGGTCAGGGTGGGGTCTACAATGAGCAGTTCTTC. The chain couples TRBV13 to TRBJ2-1; D possibly corresponds to TRBD1 (5 bases). Per the germline V gene, CDR1 is PRHDT and CDR2 is FYEKMQ (reference sequence). The CDR3 covers 16 residues. Trimming took 0 bases from V and 3 from J, leaving 12 bases between them.

V is TRBV6-5 and J is TRBJ1-1, with D perhaps matching TRBD1 (5 bases). Between the trimmed V and J ends, which lost 0 bases and 0 bases, there was a span of 8 bases. Per germline, CDR1 MNHEY and CDR2 SVGAGI. The CDR3 covers 15 residues. CDR3 bases: TGTGCCAGCAGTTACTCGGGGGGGATGAACACTGAAGCTTTCTTT. This gives the protein CASSYSGGMNTEAFF.

The chain couples TRBV5-1 to TRBJ2-1; 9 nucleotides align to TRBD1. V lost 0 bases, J lost 8 bases, and 9 bases stayed unmatched. Germline V CDR1 and CDR2: SGHRS, YFSETQ. The CDR3 sequence is 16 residues long. The CDR3 DNA sequence: TGCGCCAGCAGCTTGGCGTACAGGGGGCTAGGAGATGAGCAGTTCTTC. It is translated as CASSLAYRGLGDEQFF.

This chain joins TRBV28 and TRBJ2-7; 8 nucleotides line up with TRBD1. V lost 1 base, J lost 0 bases, and 5 bases stayed unmatched. CDR1 is MDHEN and CDR2 is SYDVKM in the germline V gene. CDR3 length: 16 residues. CDR3 residues: CASSLYRTGFSYEQYF. DNA of the CDR3: TGTGCCAGCAGTTTATACCGGACAGGGTTCTCCTACGAGCAGTACTTC.

This chain uses TRBV11-3 with TRBJ2-1; TRBD2 aligns across 8 bases. CDR1 is SGHNT, CDR2 YENEEA, per germline. Germline trimming cut 5 bases from V and 5 bases from J; bases unmatched to any gene: 5. The CDR3 totals 14 residues. CDR3 amino acids: CASSPERGNNEQFF. The CDR3 bases are TGTGCCAGCAGCCCCGAGCGGGGGAACAATGAGCAGTTCTTC.

The rearrangement uses TRBV12-5 and TRBJ2-7, with no clear D. Germline loops: CDR1 LGHNT, CDR2 FRNRAP. The CDR3 sequence is 14 residues long. Between the trimmed V and J ends, which lost 6 bases and 0 bases, there was a span of 12 bases. The CDR3 bases are TGTGCTAGTGGGCCGACATTCTCCTCCTACGAGCAGTACTTC. As protein: CASGPTFSSYEQYF.

The CDR3 DNA reads TGTGCCAGCTCACCCCTCCCCCCCGGACAGTTGGAGTACGAGCAGTACTTC. This gives the protein CASSPLPPGQLEYEQYF. The genes are TRBV18 and TRBJ2-7; possible D gene TRBD1, 6 bases. V lost 3 bases to trimming and J lost 4 bases, with 22 bases between them. There are 17 residues in the CDR3. Germline CDR1 reads KGHSH; CDR2 reads LQKENI. Full variable domain (remainder filled in from reference TRBV18 and TRBJ2-7): NAGVMQNPRHLVRRRGQEARLRCSPMKGHSHVYWYRQLPEEGLKFMVYLQKENIIDESGMPKERFSAEFPKEGPSILRIQQVVRGDSAAYFCASSPLPPGQLEYEQYFGPGTRLTVT.